This T cell receptor beta chain was captured in a study of T cell changes during pregnancy in multiple sclerosis. Germline CDR1 SNHLY, CDR2 FYNNEI. This CDR3 spans 14 amino acids. V dropped 1 base and J dropped 4; count of bases not matched to a gene: 2. The protocol was immunoSEQ multiplex PCR, while the TCRdb copy is restricted to in-frame clones and leaves out a portion. The sample consists of tens of thousands of clones, roughly 90% of them appearing once. The sequences come from CD4+ T cells from peripheral blood mononuclear cells, collected in the third trimester of pregnancy. This chain joins TRBV2 and TRBJ1-2; 8 bases are a match to TRBD1. This clonotype was sampled from a female donor in good health, enrolled as a control in a pregnancy study. The CDR3 loop is CASSEDRGAYGYTF. The CDR3, as DNA: TGTGCCAGCAGTGAAGACAGGGGGGCCTATGGCTACACCTTC.